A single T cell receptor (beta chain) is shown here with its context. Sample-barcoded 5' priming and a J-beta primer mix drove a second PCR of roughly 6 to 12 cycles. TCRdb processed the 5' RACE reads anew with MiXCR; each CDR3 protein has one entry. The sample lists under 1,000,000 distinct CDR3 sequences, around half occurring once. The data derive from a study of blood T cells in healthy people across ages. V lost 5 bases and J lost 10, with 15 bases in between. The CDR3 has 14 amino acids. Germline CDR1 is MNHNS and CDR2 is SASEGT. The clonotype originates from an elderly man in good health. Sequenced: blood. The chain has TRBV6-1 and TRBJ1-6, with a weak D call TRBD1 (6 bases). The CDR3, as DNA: TGTGCCAGCAGTCACCGAGGGGGGGACTCACCCCTCCACTTT. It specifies CASSHRGGDSPLHF.